The present T cell receptor beta chain was sequenced within a study of cytomegalovirus exposure and HLA in healthy donors. Study-wide context: Prior work identified around 100 million unique TCR beta sequences in roughly 190 million T cells.

About this clone itself: Its target is unknown.

The study's findings and limits: Earlier analysis found most TCR beta V segments productive about 87% or about 30% of the time. Later analysis suggested most CMV-associated TCR beta chains were HLA-restricted.

Vbeta (60) and Jbeta (13) primers were used in the PCR. The table came from immunoSEQ multiplex PCR; TCRdb's copy has only in-frame clones and leaves some out. The sample includes some 130,000 clones, roughly four fifths seen only once; the top ten take 11%. This CDR3 is 16 amino acids long. CDR1 MNHEY and CDR2 SVGAGI come from the germline V gene. The V gene end was trimmed by 4 bases and the J gene end by 0 bases; junction bases not matched to a gene: 6. Sequenced material: PBMCs. The chain joins TRBV6-5 to TRBJ2-4; 7 bases agree with TRBD1. The clonotype was recovered from a male donor in good health and CMV-seropositive. The CDR3 DNA sequence: TGTGCCAGCAGTTCGGACAGGACTTTAGCCAAAAACATTCAGTACTTC. It translates to CASSSDRTLAKNIQYF.